The entry below describes one T cell receptor (beta chain). The antigen is undetermined. This entry comes from a study of vaccination effects on CD4 cells after COVID-19. The repertoire was sequenced with immunoSEQ multiplex PCR; TCRdb's copy has only in-frame clones and lacks some. The sample shows some 69,000 clones, 74% of them seen only once. Prior to sequencing, the ViraFEST assay stimulated PBMC with viral peptide pools, which expanded the antigen-specific CD4+ T cells. Once cultured for approximately 10 days, the cells underwent separation to obtain CD4+ T cells. Two-dose vaccination with either BNT162b2 or mRNA-1273 was given to the participants. The CDR3 runs 13 residues. Germline V lookup: CDR1 SGHRS, CDR2 YFSETQ. V was clipped by 3 bases and J by 1 base, with 7 bases between them.

The receptor was derived from a human donor who received a COVID-19 vaccine. The chain couples TRBV5-1 to TRBJ1-1, with TRBD1 as a possible D gene (5 bases). The specimen was CD4+ T cells from PBMCs cultured with HCoV-229E spike peptides, collected after COVID-19 vaccination. CDR3 DNA sequence: TGCGCCAGCAGCTCGCAGGGGAACACTGAAGCTTTCTTT. Encoded protein: CASSSQGNTEAFF.